The TCR beta chain described here comes from a study of blood T cell repertoires in COVID-19. About the study: There were acute and convalescent COVID-19 samples, and they came from the United States, Italy and Spain.

The CDR3 sequence is 16 residues long. Trimming pared 0 bases from V and 0 bases from J, leaving 10 bases between. Germline V lookup: CDR1 SGHRS, CDR2 YFSETQ. Original methodology: Amplification of reference gene primers was used by the study to estimate nucleated cell counts. Some clones are missing from TCRdb's copy, which holds only in-frame ones; the method was immunoSEQ multiplex PCR. V, J and clone size are taken as reported in that table, and D and trimming were inferred from the DNA itself. The sample shows 200,000 or so clones, more than 70% of them seen only once. Individuals drawn from approximately 26 US areas were roughly 18 to 100 years old. Cohort placement rested on clinical history that participants reported themselves.

The clonotype originates from a woman aged 40-49 years with acute COVID-19. The sample comprised PBMCs or T cells enriched from blood (not recorded which). The chain combines TRBV5-1 with TRBJ2-1; D is perhaps TRBD2 (5 bases). The CDR3 coding sequence is TGCGCCAGCAGCTTGGGTGGAAGCGGCTCCTACAATGAGCAGTTCTTC. Protein sequence: CASSLGGSGSYNEQFF.